Presented here are 2 T cell receptor beta chains from one specimen sequenced in a study of tumor-infiltrating lymphocytes in primary liver carcinoma. Joint extraction of RNA and DNA used roughly 18-34 mg of bulk tissue that was unsorted. cDNA specific to TCR beta was made from roughly 500 ng of total RNA, with a constant-region primer employed for priming. ARM-PCR was slightly modified, and three nested multiplex PCR rounds with it gave rise to the TCR beta libraries. The opening two PCR rounds, 10 cycles each, paired TRBV1-TRBV30 forward primers with a C-beta reverse primer. TCRdb re-called the multiplex PCR reads with MiXCR, one entry per CDR3 protein. Of roughly 25,000 distinct CDR3 sequences listed, about three quarters are singletons. Sequenced input: liver tumor tissue from sampling region 3. Documented subset: tumor region T3, left-lateral pole. These receptors came from a man aged 35-49 years with primary liver carcinoma and hepatitis B virus infection.

This clonotype was seen ten or more times. The J gene is TRBJ1-5, the V gene TRBV30; no definite D call. Germline values: CDR1 GTSNPN, CDR2 SVGIG (reference sequence). Between the trimmed V and J ends, which lost 5 bases and 6 bases, there was a span of 14 bases. This CDR3 comprises 13 residues. The CDR3: CAWGLKGSQPQHF. The CDR3 DNA is TGTGCCTGGGGCCTAAAAGGCAGTCAGCCCCAGCATTTT.

Points on this clonotype: Germline and junction disagree at one end, which may indicate a read error. CDR3 DNA sequence: TGTGTCATCAGCTCCCCTTGGAACGAGCAGTTCTTC. Translation gives CVISSPWNEQFF. The chain recombines TRBV10-3 with TRBJ2-1; no reliable D call. From germline, CDR1 is ENHRY and CDR2 SYGVKD. The length of the CDR3 is 12 residues.